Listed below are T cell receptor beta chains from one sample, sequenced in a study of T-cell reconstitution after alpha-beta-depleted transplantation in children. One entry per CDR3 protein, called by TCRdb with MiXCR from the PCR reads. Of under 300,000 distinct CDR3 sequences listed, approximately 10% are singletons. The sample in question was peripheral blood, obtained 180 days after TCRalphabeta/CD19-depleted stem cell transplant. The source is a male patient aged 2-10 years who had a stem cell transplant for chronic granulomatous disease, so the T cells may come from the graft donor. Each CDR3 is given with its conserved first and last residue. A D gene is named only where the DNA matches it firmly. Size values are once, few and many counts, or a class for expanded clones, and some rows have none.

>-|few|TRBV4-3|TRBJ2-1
TGCGCCAGCAGCCACGGGTCGTTGGGGGGTGAGCAGTTCTTC
CASSHGSLGGEQFF
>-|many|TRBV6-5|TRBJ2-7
TGTGCCAGCAGAAGAGGGGGAAAGCGAACCTACGAGCAGTACTTC
CASRRGGKRTYEQYF
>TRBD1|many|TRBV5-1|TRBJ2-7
TGCGCCAGCAGCCCGAGGACAGGGGGTATCGAGCAGTACTTC
CASSPRTGGIEQYF
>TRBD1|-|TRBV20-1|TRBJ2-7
TGCAGTGCTGTTGGACAGGGGGCCTACGAGCAGTACTTC
CSAVGQGAYEQYF
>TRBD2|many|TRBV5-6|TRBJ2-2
TGTGCCAGCAGGCTGCGGGGGACCGGGGAGCTGTTTTTT
CASRLRGTGELFF
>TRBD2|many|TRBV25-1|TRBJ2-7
TGTGCCAGCAGTGAGGGACTAGCGGGACCCTACGAGCAGTACTTC
CASSEGLAGPYEQYF
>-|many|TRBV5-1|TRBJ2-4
TGCGCCAGCACGAACGCGACGAACTCCCCCGTAGCCAAAAACATTCAGTACTTC
CASTNATNSPVAKNIQYF
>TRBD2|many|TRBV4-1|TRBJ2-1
TGCGCCAGCAGCCAGCGACTAGCGGGAGGGTACAATGAGCAGTTCTTC
CASSQRLAGGYNEQFF
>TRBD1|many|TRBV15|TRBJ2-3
TGTGCCACCAGCAGCCGGGACAGGGGAACAGATACGCAGTATTTT
CATSSRDRGTDTQYF
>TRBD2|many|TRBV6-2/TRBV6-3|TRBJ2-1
TGTGCCAGCAGTTACGGGTCCAGCGGGAGGGTCAATGAGCAGTTCTTC
CASSYGSSGRVNEQFF
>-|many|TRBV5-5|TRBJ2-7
TGTGCCAGCAGCCGTCCTGCAGCCGCCTACGAGCAGTACTTC
CASSRPAAAYEQYF
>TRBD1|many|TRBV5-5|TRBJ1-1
TGTGCCAGCAGCTCCTCCTACAGGGGCGGTAGGGCTGAAGCTTTCTTT
CASSSSYRGGRAEAFF
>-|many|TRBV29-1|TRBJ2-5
TGCAGCGTTGGGACCGGCGGGGAGACCCAGTACTTC
CSVGTGGETQYF
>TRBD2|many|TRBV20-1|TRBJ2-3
TGCAGTGCTAGAGATCTAGCGGGAAGCACAGATACGCAGTATTTT
CSARDLAGSTDTQYF
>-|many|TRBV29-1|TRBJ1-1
TGCAGCGGTACAAAGAACACTGAAGCTTTCTTT
CSGTKNTEAFF
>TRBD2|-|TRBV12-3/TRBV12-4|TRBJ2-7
TGTGCCAGTCATGTGGGGACTAGCGGGAGATACGAGCAGTACTTC
CASHVGTSGRYEQYF
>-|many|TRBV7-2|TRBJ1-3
TGTGCCAGCAGCTTAGTCGGGACAAGCCCTGGAAACACCATATATTTT
CASSLVGTSPGNTIYF
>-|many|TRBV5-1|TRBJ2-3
TGCGCCAGCAGCTTGTACGCGGGACCCACAGATACGCAGTATTTT
CASSLYAGPTDTQYF